These 2 T cell receptor beta chains were all obtained from the same sample, sequenced in a study of blood T cell repertoires in COVID-19. Assay used: immunoSEQ multiplex PCR; TCRdb lists only in-frame clones, some missing. The repertoire holds 200,000 to 250,000 clones, with around 87% as singletons. The sequenced material came from peripheral blood. These receptors all come from a woman in her seventies with active or convalescent COVID-19.

V gene TRBV6-5 combines with J gene TRBJ2-3; 7 bases line up with TRBD1. J lost 4 bases, V lost 6 bases, and 7 bases had no gene match. Germline V gives CDR1 MNHEY, CDR2 SVGAGI. The CDR3 runs to 14 residues. In DNA form, the CDR3 reads TGTGCCAGCAGCCCGGACAGGCGGGCAGATACGCAGTATTTT. This sequence encodes CASSPDRRADTQYF.

This chain links TRBV25-1 with TRBJ2-2; D unclear. The CDR3 is 13 residues long. CDR1 is MGHDK and CDR2 is SYGVNS in the germline V gene. Trimming stripped 3 bases from V and 5 bases from J, with 7 bases between. CDR3 amino acids: CASSDPPTGELFF. The CDR3 DNA sequence: TGTGCCAGCAGTGACCCCCCAACCGGGGAGCTGTTTTTT.